The entry below gives a single T cell receptor (beta chain) sequence along with its context. Its antigen is as yet unknown. Naivety among CD8 cells was defined by CD45RO negativity and positive CCR7 selection, thereby excluding terminally differentiated effector memory CD45RA+ cells. This sample was taken from a study of shared clonotypes between healthy human individuals. The CDR3 spans 15 residues. Germline CDR1 SEHNR, CDR2 FQNEAQ (reference sequence). V was pared by 3 bases and J by 1 base, with 12 bases between. Source study methods: In the immunoSEQ data, sequences were junction-only and lacked quality scores, so filtering differed. Generated by immunoSEQ multiplex PCR, the TCRdb table keeps only in-frame clones and is missing some. V, J and clone size were drawn from that table, and D and trimming were deduced from the DNA. This sample has around 1.9 million clones, with 85% to 95% found just once.

Study results and limitations: Memory subsets had estimated richness that was generally smaller than that of naive subsets.

The receptor was isolated from a man aged 18 to 30 in good health. Some clones in this sample may be carry-over from other donors' samples. V is TRBV7-9 and J is TRBJ2-5; D unclear. Sequencing input: naive CD8+ T cells from PBMCs. CDR3 coding DNA: TGTGCCAGCAGCTTCTTTGGTAGCAGCCAAGAGACCCAGTACTTC. Its protein is CASSFFGSSQETQYF. The variable domain in full, with the rest retrieved from reference TRBV7-9 and TRBJ2-5, is DTGVSQNPRHKITKRGQNVTFRCDPISEHNRLYWYRQTLGQGPEFLTYFQNEAQLEKSRLLSDRFSAERPKGSFSTLEIQRTEQGDSAMYLCASSFFGSSQETQYFGPGTRLLVL.